Detailed here is one TCR beta chain. The antigen remains unidentified. The data were produced by immunoSEQ multiplex PCR, yet TCRdb's version contains in-frame clones alone and is incomplete. The sample consists of 100,000 to 150,000 clones, approximately 90% of them appearing once. Doses given second, at about 4 or about 12 weeks, were pooled. The sample belongs to a study of T cell responses to AZD1222 COVID-19 vaccine. Study-wide results and caveats: Nearly half of the spike-specific TCRs reportedly recognize variant regions that carry no mutations. Clonal diversity was possibly underestimated; the donors were predominantly white British and more often female.

The CDR3 length is 17 residues. The trim removed 0 bases at V and 5 bases at J, leaving 12 bases unmatched. The germline V gene encodes CDR1 LGHNA and CDR2 YNFKEQ. Specimen: peripheral blood, collected 28 days after the second AZD1222 dose. The rearrangement uses TRBV4-2 and TRBJ2-5; 7 bases are shared with TRBD2. This sequence originates from an adult who received the AZD1222 COVID-19 vaccine. CDR3 protein: CASSQDLSFGGSETQYF. As DNA, the CDR3 is TGTGCCAGCAGCCAAGATCTGTCATTCGGGGGGAGTGAGACCCAGTACTTC.